The 21 T cell receptor beta chains given below trace back to one sample, sequenced in a study of blood T cells in healthy people across ages. Primed by a sample-barcoded 5' primer and a J-beta primer mix, a second PCR proceeded for about 7 to 11 cycles. In TCRdb, the 5' RACE reads were re-called with MiXCR into one record per CDR3 protein. The sample holds over 600,000 distinct CDR3 sequences; 35% to 50% are singletons and the top ten take around 30%. Sequencing input: blood. Every receptor here comes from an elderly man in good health.

As regards this clonotype: A much larger clone sits a single nucleotide away, making a read error possible. The chain carries TRBV20-1 and TRBJ2-5; D uncertain. The CDR3 covers 10 residues. Germline CDR1 and CDR2: DFQATT and SNEGSKA (reference sequence). Trimming shortened V by 1 base and J by 11 bases, and 8 bases separated the two germline ends. The CDR3 region is CSARVYKQYF. CDR3 coding DNA: TGCAGTGCTAGAGTCTACAAGCAGTACTTC.

This clonotype was counted only a few times. CDR3 in DNA: TGTGCCAGCAGCCCAGGTAACAGGGGGCATGAGCAGTTCTTC. The encoded protein is CASSPGNRGHEQFF. V is TRBV3-1 and J is TRBJ2-1; 9 bases match TRBD1. The CDR3 totals 14 residues. The germline V gene encodes CDR1 LGHDT and CDR2 YNNKEL (reference sequence). The trim removed 4 bases at V and 8 bases at J, leaving 6 bases unmatched.

This clonotype has just a few counts. The V gene is TRBV4-3, the J gene TRBJ1-2, with 7 bases lining up with TRBD1. V dropped 0 bases and J dropped 2; count of bases not matched to a gene: 3. Germline CDR1 reads LGHNA; CDR2 reads YSLEER. The CDR3 runs to 15 residues. For the CDR3, the DNA is TGCGCCAGCAGCCAAGAGGCCAGGGGGAACTATGGCTACACCTTC. It specifies CASSQEARGNYGYTF.

V usage is TRBV28 and J usage is TRBJ2-7; tentatively, D is TRBD1 or TRBD2 (5 bases each). With 2 bases removed from V and 10 bases from J, the gap between germline ends came to 12 bases. Germline V CDR1 and CDR2: MDHEN, SYDVKM. This CDR3 comprises 12 residues. The CDR3: CASSLAPGAQYF. CDR3 in DNA: TGTGCCAGCAGTTTAGCGCCCGGGGCCCAGTACTTC.

The CDR3 DNA follows: TGTGCCAGCAACCCGACAGGGCTCGGGGAAAAACTGTTTTTT. Translating it yields CASNPTGLGEKLFF. V usage is TRBV12-3 or TRBV12-4 and J usage is TRBJ1-4; TRBD1 agrees at 7 bases. Germline trimming cut 7 bases from V and 8 bases from J; bases unmatched to any gene: 10. The CDR3 spans 14 residues.

This chain connects TRBV5-1 to TRBJ2-1; D unclear. The CDR3 length is 12 residues. The germline V and J ends were trimmed by 0 bases and 5 bases, with 3 bases remaining between them. In germline, CDR1 is SGHRS, CDR2 YFSETQ. CDR3 nucleotides: TGCGCCAGCAGCTTGGACCACAATGAGCAGTTCTTC. Its translation: CASSLDHNEQFF.

V and J are TRBV30 and TRBJ2-1, with 14 bases identical to TRBD2. The CDR3 spans 14 residues. The V segment lost 5 bases and the J segment 7 bases; nucleotides outside the gene matches: 4. Looked up from germline, CDR1 is GTSNPN and CDR2 is SVGIG (reference sequence). This chain's CDR3 is CAWDGTSGRNEQFF. The CDR3 region has the DNA TGTGCCTGGGACGGGACTAGCGGGAGAAATGAGCAGTTCTTC.

This clonotype was counted many times. The chain recombines TRBV7-2 with TRBJ2-7; TRBD2 agrees at 11 bases. Trimming cost V 0 bases and J 0 bases; bases outside gene matches: 1. CDR1 SGHTA and CDR2 FQGNSA come from the germline V gene. There are 16 residues in the CDR3. DNA for the CDR3: TGTGCCAGCAGCTTAGCTCTAGCGGGAGGCTCCTACGAGCAGTACTTC. Its translation: CASSLALAGGSYEQYF. Filled out from reference TRBV7-2 and TRBJ2-7, the complete variable domain reads GAGVSQSPSNKVTEKGKDVELRCDPISGHTALYWYRQSLGQGLEFLIYFQGNSAPDKSGLPSDRFSAERTGGSVSTLTIQRTQQEDSAVYLCASSLALAGGSYEQYFGPGTRLTVT.

The V and J genes are TRBV9 and TRBJ1-1, with 10 bases fitting TRBD1. CDR1 is SGDLS, CDR2 YYNGEE, per germline. The CDR3 sequence is 14 residues long. V shed 2 bases and J 5 bases; nucleotides not matched to a gene: 3. The CDR3 here is CASSVDRGNTEAFF. CDR3 nucleotide sequence: TGTGCCAGCAGCGTGGACAGGGGGAATACTGAAGCTTTCTTT. The entire variable domain, with the rest obtained from reference TRBV9 and TRBJ1-1, is as follows: DSGVTQTPKHLITATGQRVTLRCSPRSGDLSVYWYQQSLDQGLQFLIQYYNGEERAKGNILERFSAQQFPDLHSELNLSSLELGDSALYFCASSVDRGNTEAFFGQGTRLTVV.

V usage is TRBV11-2 and J usage is TRBJ2-7, with 8 positions matching TRBD2. V trimming: 4 bases; J trimming: 2 bases; junction bases outside the gene matches: 7. CDR1 is SGHAT, CDR2 FQNNGV, per germline. CDR3 length equals 15 residues. The CDR3 nucleotides are TGTGCCAGCAGCTCTTCACCGGGACTAGCCTACGAGCAGTACTTC. It yields the protein CASSSSPGLAYEQYF.

The chain combines TRBV27 with TRBJ2-2, with 8 bases that match TRBD1. Germline V lookup: CDR1 MNHEY, CDR2 SMNVEV (reference sequence). The CDR3 sequence is 17 residues long. The trim removed 2 bases at V and 1 base at J, leaving 6 bases unmatched. The CDR3 sequence is CASSLGVDRVNTGELFF. The CDR3 bases are TGTGCCAGCAGTTTAGGGGTGGACAGGGTGAACACCGGGGAGCTGTTTTTT.

The J gene is TRBJ2-3, the V gene TRBV6-5; D is perhaps TRBD1 (5 bases). The CDR3 totals 14 residues. Germline V gene sequence: CDR1 MNHEY, CDR2 SVGAGI. V lost 5 bases to trimming and J lost 2 bases, with 11 bases between them. This CDR3 reads CASSPGWATDTQYF. The CDR3 nucleotides are TGTGCCAGCAGTCCAGGGTGGGCCACAGATACGCAGTATTTT.

Comment on this clonotype: Compared with germline, one end of the junction differs, possibly owing to a read error. CDR3 nucleotide sequence: TGTGCCAGCAGTGACTCACCCGGATCCCTTTATGGCTGCACCTTC. This encodes CASSDSPGSLYGCTF. The gene calls are TRBV6-4 and TRBJ1-2; no clear D. There are 15 residues in the CDR3. Germline V gene sequence: CDR1 MRHNA, CDR2 SNTAGT.

This clonotype was picked up a small number of times. This may come from a read error, since a much larger clone is one base off. The chain carries TRBV29-1 and TRBJ2-4; tentatively, D is TRBD1 or TRBD2 (5 bases each). The CDR3 is 12 amino acids. The V and J ends lost 7 bases and 13 bases respectively, with 20 bases between them. Germline-derived CDR1 and CDR2 are SQVTM and ANQGSEA. The CDR3, as DNA: TGCAGCGCCTCGGACCGGGGCTACGGGCAGTACTTC. Amino acids: CSASDRGYGQYF.

The chain joins TRBV5-8 to TRBJ2-7; the match to TRBD2 covers 12 bases. This CDR3 is 18 amino acids long. V shed 5 bases and J 5 bases; nucleotides not matched to a gene: 17. The germline CDR1 and CDR2 sequences are SGHTS and YDEGEE. The CDR3 DNA follows: TGTGCCAGCAGAGGGAGGACAGGCCGGACTAGCGGGATCCACGAGCAGTACTTC. Translating it yields CASRGRTGRTSGIHEQYF.

This clonotype was counted between two and nine times. The chain joins TRBV20-1 to TRBJ2-3, with D possibly being TRBD1 or TRBD2 (5 bases each). Per the germline V gene, CDR1 is DFQATT and CDR2 is SNEGSKA (reference sequence). CDR3 length: 14 amino acids. Trimming left V 2 bases short and J 5 bases short, with 14 bases between. For the CDR3, the DNA is TGCAGTGCTAGATCCGGGACCGGATTAGATACGCAGTATTTT. It specifies CSARSGTGLDTQYF.

This clonotype was counted many times. The chain uses TRBV27 and TRBJ1-1; no definite D call. Trimming cost V 5 bases and J 4 bases, with 11 bases left between them. Germline CDR1 MNHEY, CDR2 SMNVEV (reference sequence). The CDR3 spans 13 residues. CDR3 sequence reads: CASSQRVGTEAFF. CDR3 coding DNA: TGTGCCAGCAGTCAAAGGGTGGGCACTGAAGCTTTCTTT.

The chain is built from TRBV7-9 and TRBJ1-1; TRBD1 aligns across 7 bases. Per the germline V gene, CDR1 is SEHNR and CDR2 is FQNEAQ (reference sequence). J was trimmed by 4 bases and V by 4 bases; bases with no gene match: 15. CDR3 length equals 17 residues. CDR3: CASSSALTGNGGTEAFF. The DNA of the CDR3 is TGTGCCAGCAGCTCCGCCCTGACAGGGAACGGGGGCACTGAAGCTTTCTTT. The full variable domain, rest sourced from reference TRBV7-9 and TRBJ1-1, is DTGVSQNPRHKITKRGQNVTFRCDPISEHNRLYWYRQTLGQGPEFLTYFQNEAQLEKSRLLSDRFSAERPKGSFSTLEIQRTEQGDSAMYLCASSSALTGNGGTEAFFGQGTRLTVV.

This chain joins TRBV11-2 and TRBJ1-2; TRBD1 matches at 8 bases. Germline CDR1 reads SGHAT; CDR2 reads FQNNGV. The trim removed 5 bases at V and 4 bases at J, leaving 3 bases unmatched. The length of the CDR3 is 13 residues. The CDR3 region is CASSPGGLYGYTF. The CDR3 bases are TGTGCCAGCAGCCCAGGGGGCCTCTATGGCTACACCTTC.

This clonotype showed up just a few times. The chain carries TRBV6-5 and TRBJ2-7, with D tentatively TRBD1 (5 bases). The CDR3 totals 15 residues. Trimming took off 4 bases at V and 7 bases at J, with 20 bases between the two ends. Germline CDR1 and CDR2: MNHEY and SVGAGI. The CDR3 nucleotides read TGTGCCAGCAGTTTGTCCAGGGCCCTTCTTGAGGAGCAGTACTTC. Its translation: CASSLSRALLEEQYF.

Notes on this clonotype: One end of the junction varies from germline; a read error may be responsible. The V gene is TRBV27, the J gene TRBJ2-3, with no clear D. There are 13 residues in the CDR3. Per germline, CDR1 MNHEY and CDR2 SMNVEV (reference sequence). In nucleotides, the CDR3 is TGTGCCAGCAGTGTATCGTTGGGAGATACGCAGTATTTT. This codes for CASSVSLGDTQYF.